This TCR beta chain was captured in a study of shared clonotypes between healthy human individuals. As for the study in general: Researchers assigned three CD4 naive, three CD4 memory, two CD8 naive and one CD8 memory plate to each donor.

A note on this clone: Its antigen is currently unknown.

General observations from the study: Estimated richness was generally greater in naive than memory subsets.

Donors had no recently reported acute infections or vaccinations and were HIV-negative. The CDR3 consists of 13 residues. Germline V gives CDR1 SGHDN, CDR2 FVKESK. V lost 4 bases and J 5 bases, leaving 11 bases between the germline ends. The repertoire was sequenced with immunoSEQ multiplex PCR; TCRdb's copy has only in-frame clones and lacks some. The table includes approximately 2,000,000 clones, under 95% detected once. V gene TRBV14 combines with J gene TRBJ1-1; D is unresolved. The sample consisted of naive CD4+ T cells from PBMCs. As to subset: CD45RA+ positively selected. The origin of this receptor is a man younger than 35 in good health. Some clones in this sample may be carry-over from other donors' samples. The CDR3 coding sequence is TGTGCCAGCAGCCTAAGACCGGGGACTGAAGCTTTCTTT. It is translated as CASSLRPGTEAFF.